Shown below are 10 T cell receptor beta chains from a single sample sequenced in a study of blood T cell repertoires in COVID-19 (dated by TCRdb to 2020 to 2022). Receptor amplification or capture employed the immunoSEQ multiplex PCR assay. In TCRdb, the immuneACCESS table is reduced to in-frame sequences with V and J assigned. These tables do not hold every clone; where another copy was compared, an unresolved V gene accounts for under half, and the others remain unexplained. In this sample the table shows some 220,000 clones, 85% of which occur a single time. The top ten hold approximately 2.3% of the sample. The sample taken for sequencing was peripheral blood. The receptor source for this set is a woman in her seventies with COVID-19, enrolled during active disease.

There are a few counts of this clone. The V and J genes are TRBV10-3 and TRBJ2-6, with TRBD1 matching 9 bases. Germline CDR1 ENHRY, CDR2 SYGVKD. There are 19 residues in the CDR3. With 6 bases clipped from V and 4 bases from J, the junction kept 16 bases outside the gene matches. The CDR3 sequence: CAISPAVGQGKTGANVLTF. The CDR3 region has the DNA TGTGCCATCAGCCCGGCGGTGGGACAGGGCAAAACGGGGGCCAACGTCCTGACTTTC.

The count of this clone is one. This chain joins TRBV29-1 and TRBJ1-2, with 8 nucleotides matching TRBD1. V was pared by 1 base and J by 4 bases, with 8 bases of the junction left unmatched. The CDR3 sequence is 15 residues long. Germline lookup yields CDR1 SQVTM and CDR2 ANQGSEA. In nucleotides, the CDR3 is TGCAGCGTTGAAGTACAGGGGGGCAGGGGCTATGGCTACACCTTC. Translating it yields CSVEVQGGRGYGYTF.

This chain links TRBV4-3 with TRBJ2-1; D gene ambiguous. Trimming cost V 5 bases and J 10 bases, with 12 bases left between them. The CDR3 is 12 residues long. Germline values: CDR1 LGHNA, CDR2 YSLEER. The CDR3, as DNA: TGCGCCAGCAGCAAAGGCCCCAGGGAGCAGTTCTTC. Protein product: CASSKGPREQFF.

This chain joins TRBV24-1 and TRBJ1-2; 11 positions agree with TRBD1. CDR1 is KGHDR, CDR2 SFDVKD, per germline. CDR3 length equals 17 residues. J gave up 4 bases and V 3 bases, and 9 bases lay outside the gene matches. CDR3 coding DNA: TGTGCCACCAGTGATCCCCAAGGGACAGGGGGTACCTATGGCTACACCTTC. Translated, it gives CATSDPQGTGGTYGYTF.

The genes are TRBV5-4 and TRBJ2-3; D remains ambiguous. This CDR3 is 14 amino acids long. Germline-derived CDR1 and CDR2 are SGHNT and YYREEE (reference sequence). Trimming shortened V by 0 bases and J by 2 bases, and 7 bases separated the two germline ends. CDR3: CASSLEQDTDTQYF. The CDR3 DNA is TGTGCCAGCAGCTTGGAGCAGGACACAGATACGCAGTATTTT.

This rearrangement joins TRBV9 to TRBJ1-1; tentatively, D is TRBD1 (6 bases). The CDR3 is 14 amino acids. Germline assignment: CDR1 SGDLS and CDR2 YYNGEE. The germline V and J ends were trimmed by 3 bases and 9 bases, with 18 bases remaining between them. For the CDR3, the DNA is TGTGCCAGCAGCGCCTCTTCTCGGACAGCCCAAGCTTTCTTT. Residues: CASSASSRTAQAFF.

The V gene is TRBV5-6, the J gene TRBJ2-6; D is possibly TRBD2 (5 bases). Deletions cut 4 bases from V and 4 bases from J, with 18 bases between. This CDR3 is 17 amino acids long. The germline CDR1 and CDR2 sequences are SGHDT and YYEEEE. CDR3: CASSPEVGSLGANVLTF. The CDR3 DNA reads TGTGCCAGCAGCCCGGAGGTGGGGTCTCTGGGGGCCAACGTCCTGACTTTC.

The gene calls are TRBV4-3 and TRBJ1-1; TRBD1 might be the D (5 bases). Germline loops: CDR1 LGHNA, CDR2 YSLEER. V was trimmed by 1 base and J by 1 base, leaving 10 bases between them. This CDR3 has 15 amino acids. CDR3 in amino acids: CASSQVDSKNTEAFF. For the CDR3, the DNA is TGCGCCAGCAGCCAAGTTGACAGTAAGAACACTGAAGCTTTCTTT.

This clone was detected only a few times. The genes are TRBV6-2 or TRBV6-3 and TRBJ2-3; D is uncertain. Trimming shortened V by 6 bases and J by 2 bases, and 9 bases separated the two germline ends. Germline lookup yields CDR1 MNHEY and CDR2 SVGEGT. CDR3 length: 13 amino acids. CDR3 sequence (DNA): TGTGCCAGCAGCTTTCAGTACACAGATACGCAGTATTTT. Translating it yields CASSFQYTDTQYF.

Only a few counts were recorded for this clone. J is TRBJ1-6 and V is TRBV19, with TRBD1 matching 9 bases. Trimming removed 4 bases from V and 2 bases from J; junction bases left unmatched: 6. The CDR3 sequence is 17 residues long. CDR1 is LNHDA and CDR2 is SQIVND in the germline V gene (reference sequence). As DNA, the CDR3 is TGTGCCAGTAGTACGACCGGACAGGGGACCTATAATTCACCCCTCCACTTT. This encodes CASSTTGQGTYNSPLHF.